The 22 T cell receptor beta chains reported below all come from one sample, sequenced in a study of response to subunit inactivated influenza vaccine. MiXCR was run by TCRdb on the RT-PCR reads, yielding one entry per CDR3 protein. The sample records hundreds of thousands of distinct CDR3 sequences, 14% being singletons. This material consisted of PBMCs from blood, taken around two weeks before vaccination. All receptors come from a man aged 50-60 years who received an inactivated influenza vaccine.

This clonotype has more than one count but fewer than ten. This chain links TRBV6-1 with TRBJ2-3, with 12 positions matching TRBD2. The length of the CDR3 is 14 residues. Germline CDR1 and CDR2: MNHNS and SASEGT. V trimming: 5 bases; J trimming: 5 bases; junction bases outside the gene matches: 2. CDR3 in amino acids: CASSQTSGRDTQYF. The CDR3, as DNA: TGTGCCAGCAGTCAGACTAGCGGGAGAGATACGCAGTATTTT.

The CDR3 is CASSFPLWTGDDTEAFF. The CDR3 DNA follows: TGTGCCAGCAGCTTCCCATTATGGACAGGTGATGACACTGAAGCTTTCTTT. The chain employs TRBV11-2 and TRBJ1-1, with 7 bases lining up with TRBD1. This CDR3 is 17 amino acids long. The V gene's germline CDR1 is SGHAT and CDR2 FQNNGV. V gave up 3 bases and J gave up 3 bases; unmatched junction bases: 13.

This clonotype was found a few times. The V and J genes are TRBV6-5 and TRBJ2-7, with 10 positions matching TRBD2. This CDR3 region has 13 residues. The ends lost 4 bases at V and 5 bases at J; junction bases unmatched: 2. Germline values: CDR1 MNHEY, CDR2 SVGAGI. CDR3 amino acids: CASSSSGSNEQYF. The CDR3 DNA follows: TGTGCCAGCAGTTCTAGCGGGAGTAACGAGCAGTACTTC.

This clonotype was seen a few times. The chain links TRBV10-3 to TRBJ2-7, with 11 bases lining up with TRBD2. J was trimmed by 3 bases and V by 11 bases; bases with no gene match: 6. Germline V lookup: CDR1 ENHRY, CDR2 SYGVKD. The CDR3 covers 13 residues. The CDR3 here is CAASSGRNYEQYF. The CDR3 DNA is TGTGCCGCTTCTAGCGGGAGGAACTACGAGCAGTACTTC.

In this sample, this clonotype turned up many times. V and J are TRBV12-3 or TRBV12-4 and TRBJ1-2, with 9 bases aligning to TRBD1. V dropped 4 bases and J dropped 7; count of bases not matched to a gene: 1. This CDR3 is 12 amino acids long. The CDR3 DNA reads TGTGCCAGCAGTTACAGGGGGCCTGGCTACACCTTC. Protein product: CASSYRGPGYTF.

This chain links TRBV25-1 with TRBJ1-4; 8 positions match TRBD1. There are 14 residues in the CDR3. Germline CDR1 MGHDK, CDR2 SYGVNS. Trimming removed 5 bases from V and 4 bases from J; junction bases left unmatched: 3. DNA of the CDR3: TGTGCCAGCAGTACCACAGGGGGTAATGAAAAACTGTTTTTT. This sequence encodes CASSTTGGNEKLFF. Full variable domain (remainder filled in from reference TRBV25-1 and TRBJ1-4): EADIYQTPRYLVIGTGKKITLECSQTMGHDKMYWYQQDPGMELHLIHYSYGVNSTEKGDLSSESTVSRIRTEHFPLTLESARPSHTSQYLCASSTTGGNEKLFFGSGTQLSVL.

This clonotype has ten or more counts. This chain connects TRBV7-2 to TRBJ2-5; D uncertain. The CDR3 is 13 residues long. The V gene lost 4 bases and the J gene lost 2 bases, with 8 bases spanning the gap. Germline lookup yields CDR1 SGHTA and CDR2 FQGNSA. The CDR3 coding sequence is TGTGCCAGCAGCTCACCCCAACAAGAGACCCAGTACTTC. Translating gives CASSSPQQETQYF.

This clonotype showed up many times. The rearrangement uses TRBV6-1 and TRBJ1-1; no clear D gene. This CDR3 is built from 11 residues. The V gene's germline CDR1 is MNHNS and CDR2 SASEGT. Trimming pared 6 bases from V and 5 bases from J, leaving 7 bases between. This CDR3 is CASRVGTEAFF. In DNA, the CDR3 is TGTGCCAGCAGGGTGGGAACTGAAGCTTTCTTT.

Only a few counts were recorded for this clonotype. The chain joins TRBV5-6 to TRBJ2-1; D ambiguous. The germline V gene has CDR1 SGHDT and CDR2 YYEEEE. The CDR3 extends over 14 amino acids. V lost 0 bases, J lost 2 bases, and 6 bases lay in between. CDR3 in DNA: TGTGCCAGCAGCTTGGACATCGCCTACAATGAGCAGTTCTTC. This gives the protein CASSLDIAYNEQFF.

This clonotype was seen a few times. V gene TRBV4-3 combines with J gene TRBJ1-2; D is undetermined. Trimming shortened V by 2 bases and J by 0 bases, and 16 bases separated the two germline ends. Germline V gene data show CDR1 as LGHNA and CDR2 as YSLEER. This CDR3 comprises 17 residues. DNA for the CDR3: TGCGCCAGCAGCCAAAATCTACGGACGGATTCTAACTATGGCTACACCTTC. Amino acids: CASSQNLRTDSNYGYTF.

The chain has TRBV12-3 or TRBV12-4 and TRBJ2-3, with 7 bases aligning to TRBD2. CDR3 length equals 14 residues. V was pared by 5 bases and J by 5 bases, with 7 bases of the junction left unmatched. CDR3 region: CASSGRAFKDTQYF. Written as DNA, the CDR3 is TGTGCCAGCAGTGGGAGGGCGTTCAAAGATACGCAGTATTTT.

This clonotype occurred many times. The chain couples TRBV12-3 or TRBV12-4 to TRBJ1-6; 8 bases line up with TRBD1. V lost 9 bases and J lost 7; bases outside the gene matches: 5. The CDR3 runs to 13 residues. DNA of the CDR3: TGTGCCAGTCAGGGGGCAAGCAATTCACCCCTCCACTTT. Translated, it gives CASQGASNSPLHF.

This clonotype was picked up many times. This chain links TRBV4-3 with TRBJ2-3; D is uncertain. Germline V gene data show CDR1 as LGHNA and CDR2 as YSLEER. Trimming shortened V by 1 base and J by 6 bases, and 8 bases separated the two germline ends. The CDR3 is 13 residues long. CDR3 bases: TGCGCCAGCAGCCAAGTCGAGCTTGATACGCAGTATTTT. Amino acid sequence: CASSQVELDTQYF.

This chain joins TRBV10-1 and TRBJ1-1; maybe TRBD1 (5 bases). Trimming shortened V by 7 bases and J by 13 bases, and 13 bases separated the two germline ends. The CDR3 spans 10 residues. The germline CDR1 and CDR2 sequences are WNHNN and SYGVQD (reference sequence). This CDR3 is CASNPQRGFF. The CDR3 region has the DNA TGCGCCAGCAACCCGCAGAGGGGTTTCTTT.

This clonotype was observed a handful of times. This chain connects TRBV29-1 to TRBJ2-5, with 11 bases lining up with TRBD1. Losses at the gene ends were 6 bases for V and 4 bases for J; bases not matched to a gene: 1. The germline V gene has CDR1 SQVTM and CDR2 ANQGSEA. This CDR3 contains 12 residues. CDR3 bases: TGCAGCGTCGGACAGGGGGCAGAGACCCAGTACTTC. Amino acids: CSVGQGAETQYF.

There are many counts of this clonotype. The rearrangement links TRBV7-9 to TRBJ1-4; D unresolved. Germline loops: CDR1 SEHNR, CDR2 FQNEAQ (reference sequence). V was trimmed by 3 bases and J by 5 bases, leaving 7 bases between them. This CDR3 comprises 13 residues. The CDR3 DNA follows: TGTGCCAGCAGCTTCGGAGGGAATGAAAAACTGTTTTTT. Translation gives CASSFGGNEKLFF.

The chain combines TRBV4-3 with TRBJ2-7, with D perhaps given as TRBD1 or TRBD2 (5 bases each). Germline CDR1 and CDR2: LGHNA and YSLEER. Trimming pared 0 bases from V and 2 bases from J, leaving 8 bases between. This CDR3 contains 14 residues. CDR3 amino acids: CASSQEGVPYEQYF. The CDR3 bases are TGCGCCAGCAGCCAAGAGGGGGTGCCCTACGAGCAGTACTTC.

The V call is TRBV5-1, the J call TRBJ2-5; possible D gene TRBD2, 6 bases. CDR1 is SGHRS and CDR2 is YFSETQ in the germline V gene. The CDR3 loop spans 13 amino acids. V lost 6 bases and J 5 bases, leaving 14 bases between the germline ends. The CDR3: CASTPGSGETQYF. CDR3 coding DNA: TGCGCCAGCACCCCGGGGAGCGGGGAGACCCAGTACTTC.

DNA for the CDR3: TGTGCCAGCAGCCGAGCGGAAACCTACAATGAGCAGTTCTTC. Encoded protein: CASSRAETYNEQFF. The chain couples TRBV7-6 to TRBJ2-1; weak D call: TRBD2 (5 bases). CDR3 length: 14 amino acids. The V end was cut by 5 bases, the J end by 2 bases, with 10 bases between. Per the germline V gene, CDR1 is SGHVS and CDR2 is FNYEAQ.

This clonotype occurred many times. V is TRBV29-1 and J is TRBJ2-1; TRBD2 matches at 7 bases. This CDR3 is built from 12 residues. V was pared by 3 bases and J by 10 bases, with 6 bases of the junction left unmatched. The V gene's germline CDR1 is SQVTM and CDR2 ANQGSEA. Here the CDR3 DNA reads TGCAGCGTTGATCAGCGGGGTACGGAGCAGTTCTTC. Translated: CSVDQRGTEQFF.

This clonotype was observed at least ten times. The genes are TRBV14 and TRBJ2-1, with 15 bases that match TRBD2. Germline assignment: CDR1 SGHDN and CDR2 FVKESK. The CDR3 spans 20 residues. With V trimmed by 4 bases and J by 1 base, 11 bases remained unmatched. Here the CDR3 reads CASSPGLEGLAGGSYNEQFF. As DNA, the CDR3 is TGTGCCAGCAGCCCTGGTCTTGAGGGACTAGCGGGAGGATCCTACAATGAGCAGTTCTTC.

This clonotype was counted at least ten times. The chain combines TRBV7-3 with TRBJ2-2, with a possible D match to TRBD1 (5 bases). V lost 3 bases and J lost 5, with 7 bases in between. Germline loops: CDR1 SGHTA, CDR2 FQGTGA. CDR3 size: 13 residues. DNA for the CDR3: TGTGCCAGCAGCTTGGGGCCTACCGGGGAGCTGTTTTTT. Translation: CASSLGPTGELFF.